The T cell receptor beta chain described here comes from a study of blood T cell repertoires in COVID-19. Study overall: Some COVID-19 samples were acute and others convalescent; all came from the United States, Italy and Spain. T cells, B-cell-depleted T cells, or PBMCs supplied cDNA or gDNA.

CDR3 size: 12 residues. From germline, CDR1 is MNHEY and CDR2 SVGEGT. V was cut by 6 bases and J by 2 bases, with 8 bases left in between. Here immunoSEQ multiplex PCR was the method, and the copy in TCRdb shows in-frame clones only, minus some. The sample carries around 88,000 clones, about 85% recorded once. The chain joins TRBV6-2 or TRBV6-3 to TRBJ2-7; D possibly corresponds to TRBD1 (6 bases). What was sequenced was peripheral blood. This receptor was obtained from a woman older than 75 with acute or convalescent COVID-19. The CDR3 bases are TGTGCCAGCAGCCGGGACACCTACGAGCAGTACTTC. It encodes CASSRDTYEQYF.